The 20 T cell receptor beta chains reported below all come from one sample, sequenced in a study of blood T cells in healthy people across ages. The second PCR ran roughly 7 to 12 cycles with a sample-barcoded 5' primer and J-beta primers. Using its own MiXCR run on the 5' RACE reads, TCRdb lists one record per CDR3 protein. In the table there are some 1.8 million distinct CDR3 sequences, about two fifths of which are singletons. The sample taken for sequencing was blood. These receptors were obtained from a human donor in good health.

The chain uses TRBV11-2 and TRBJ2-7; D is uncertain. Germline-derived CDR1 and CDR2 are SGHAT and FQNNGV. With 2 bases removed from V and 2 bases from J, the gap between germline ends came to 13 bases. The CDR3 sequence is 15 residues long. Here the CDR3 reads CASSLRSHSAYEQYV. CDR3 coding DNA: TGTGCCAGCAGCTTAAGGAGTCACAGTGCCTACGAGCAGTACGTC.

This clonotype turned up a few times. The chain uses TRBV7-2 and TRBJ2-7; maybe TRBD2 (6 bases). Trimming shortened V by 8 bases and J by 0 bases, and 14 bases separated the two germline ends. The CDR3 is made up of 14 amino acids. Germline CDR1 reads SGHTA; CDR2 reads FQGNSA. Written as DNA, the CDR3 is TGTGCCAGCGGAGGGGACGGAGACTCCTACGAGCAGTACTTC. It is translated as CASGGDGDSYEQYF.

V is TRBV12-3 or TRBV12-4 and J is TRBJ2-5; weak D call: TRBD1 (6 bases). This CDR3 has 15 residues. V was pared by 5 bases and J by 5 bases, with 18 bases between. This chain's CDR3 is CASSLRRTAQETQYF. Here the CDR3 DNA reads TGTGCCAGCAGTCTCCGCCGGACAGCCCAGGAGACCCAGTACTTC.

The chain couples TRBV2 to TRBJ1-2; D unclear. V was pared by 9 bases and J by 2 bases, with 16 bases between. The CDR3 totals 14 residues. Germline-derived CDR1 and CDR2 are SNHLY and FYNNEI. DNA of the CDR3: TGTGCCAGTAGGGCCATGGGATCGAACTATGGCTACACCTTC. Translating it yields CASRAMGSNYGYTF.

With regard to this clonotype: Sequence at one end of the junction differs from germline and may be a read error. V and J are TRBV12-3 or TRBV12-4 and TRBJ1-1; D is uncertain. CDR3 length equals 13 residues. Written as DNA, the CDR3 is TGTGCCAGCAGTTTCTCCTCGAACGCTGAAGCTTTCTTT. Translation gives CASSFSSNAEAFF.

The chain links TRBV29-1 to TRBJ2-4, with 8 positions matching TRBD1. The CDR3 totals 13 residues. Looked up from germline, CDR1 is SQVTM and CDR2 is ANQGSEA. Trimming removed 7 bases from V and 13 bases from J; junction bases left unmatched: 15. Here the CDR3 DNA reads TGCAGCGGAGACAAAGACAGGGGCTATGAGCAGTACTTC. This sequence encodes CSGDKDRGYEQYF.

The V gene is TRBV12-3 or TRBV12-4, the J gene TRBJ2-3; D is uncertain. CDR3 length: 14 residues. Between the trimmed V and J ends, which lost 5 bases and 8 bases, there was a span of 17 bases. CDR3 DNA sequence: TGTGCCAGCAGTGAGCGCTTCCAGGCGGTTACGCAGTATTTT. It codes for CASSERFQAVTQYF.

This chain connects TRBV7-2 to TRBJ2-1, with no clear D. From germline, CDR1 is SGHTA and CDR2 FQGNSA. CDR3 length equals 14 residues. Trimming removed 7 bases from V and 4 bases from J, with 14 bases in between. CDR3 sequence: CASKKDLVYNEQFF. The CDR3 DNA sequence: TGTGCCAGCAAGAAGGACCTAGTTTACAATGAGCAGTTCTTC.

Only a few counts were recorded for this clonotype. This chain links TRBV2 with TRBJ2-7; the D call may be TRBD1 or TRBD2 (5 bases each). V lost 4 bases, J lost 1 base, and 14 bases lay in between. The germline V gene encodes CDR1 SNHLY and CDR2 FYNNEI. The CDR3 covers 15 residues. This chain's CDR3 is CASSGNTGPSYEQYF. The CDR3 DNA reads TGTGCCAGCAGTGGGAATACGGGACCTTCCTACGAGCAGTACTTC.

The chain has TRBV29-1 and TRBJ2-3; D tentatively reads TRBD1 or TRBD2 (5 bases each). Germline assignment: CDR1 SQVTM and CDR2 ANQGSEA. V lost 3 bases and J 11 bases, leaving 21 bases between the germline ends. The CDR3 consists of 14 residues. The CDR3 protein is CSVDTGSFWDEQYF. For the CDR3, the DNA is TGCAGCGTTGATACGGGTTCCTTCTGGGACGAGCAGTATTTT.

The chain recombines TRBV2 with TRBJ1-5; 7 bases match TRBD1. Germline V gene lookup returns CDR1 SNHLY and CDR2 FYNNEI. The CDR3 has 15 amino acids. The V segment lost 8 bases and the J segment 5 bases; nucleotides outside the gene matches: 12. The CDR3 spells CASGARGTVYQPQHF. Written as DNA, the CDR3 is TGTGCCAGCGGAGCTCGTGGGACAGTATATCAGCCCCAGCATTTT.

This clonotype has more than one count but fewer than ten. V is TRBV5-1 and J is TRBJ2-3, with 11 bases matching TRBD1. CDR3 length equals 15 residues. Germline CDR1 is SGHRS and CDR2 is YFSETQ. Trimming at V came to 3 bases and at J to 6 bases, leaving 6 bases not matched to a gene. The CDR3 region has the DNA TGCGCCAGCAGCTGGACAGGGGGCGGAGCGGATACGCAGTATTTT. Amino acids: CASSWTGGGADTQYF. Complete variable domain (other parts from reference TRBV5-1 and TRBJ2-3): KAGVTQTPRYLIKTRGQQVTLSCSPISGHRSVSWYQQTPGQGLQFLFEYFSETQRNKGNFPGRFSGRQFSNSRSEMNVSTLELGDSALYLCASSWTGGGADTQYFGPGTRLTVL.

This chain joins TRBV4-1 and TRBJ2-7; D call uncertain. Germline values: CDR1 MGHRA, CDR2 YSYEKL. This CDR3 has 13 residues. The V gene lost 1 base and the J gene lost 6 bases, with 10 bases spanning the gap. In DNA form, the CDR3 reads TGCGCCAGCAGCCAAGGATTCCCCGGCGAGCAGTACTTC. This encodes CASSQGFPGEQYF.

Only a few counts were recorded for this clonotype. V usage is TRBV7-8 and J usage is TRBJ2-6; 8 nucleotides match TRBD1. The CDR3 extends over 18 amino acids. V lost 1 base and J lost 0; bases outside the gene matches: 5. Germline CDR1 and CDR2: SGHVS and FQNEAQ. CDR3: CASSLVWDRLSGANVLTF. The CDR3 nucleotides read TGTGCCAGCAGCTTAGTGTGGGACAGGCTCTCTGGGGCCAACGTCCTGACTTTC.

The chain combines TRBV20-1 with TRBJ2-4, with D perhaps matching TRBD2 (7 bases). V was cut by 6 bases and J by 1 base, with 22 bases left in between. This CDR3 is 17 amino acids long. CDR1 is DFQATT and CDR2 is SNEGSKA in the germline V gene (reference sequence). CDR3 DNA sequence: TGCAGTGCCCTAGACCCCGCGCGGGGGCGCGCCAAAAACATTCAGTACTTC. Its protein is CSALDPARGRAKNIQYF.

V usage is TRBV10-3 and J usage is TRBJ2-7; the match to TRBD2 covers 11 bases. This CDR3 contains 14 residues. In germline, CDR1 is ENHRY, CDR2 SYGVKD. Trimming took 4 bases from V and 3 from J; bases not matched to a gene: 2. The CDR3 DNA is TGTGCCATCAGTGTAGCGGGGGGGGACTACGAGCAGTACTTC. Translated: CAISVAGGDYEQYF.

This clonotype occurred a few times. This sequence joins TRBV5-5 and TRBJ1-5; D perhaps matches TRBD1 (6 bases). The CDR3 covers 17 residues. Between the trimmed V and J ends, which lost 0 bases and 3 bases, there was a span of 16 bases. The germline V gene encodes CDR1 SGHKS and CDR2 YYEKEE (reference sequence). CDR3 residues: CASSLATGNILNQPQHF. CDR3 sequence (DNA): TGTGCCAGCAGCTTGGCTACAGGGAATATTCTCAATCAGCCCCAGCATTTT.

J is TRBJ2-5 and V is TRBV27, with 8 bases lining up with TRBD2. Per the germline V gene, CDR1 is MNHEY and CDR2 is SMNVEV (reference sequence). V dropped 7 bases and J dropped 7; count of bases not matched to a gene: 14. The CDR3 sequence is 15 residues long. The CDR3 protein is CASTLIPGGRGTQYF. DNA for the CDR3: TGTGCCAGCACCCTGATTCCGGGGGGGCGGGGGACCCAGTACTTC.

V gene TRBV3-1 combines with J gene TRBJ1-2, with D maybe TRBD1 (5 bases). CDR1 and CDR2 (germline): LGHDT, YNNKEL (reference sequence). The V gene lost 2 bases and the J gene lost 2 bases, with 21 bases spanning the gap. The CDR3 is 18 residues long. CDR3 sequence: CASSQNRGTSVVNYGYTF. CDR3 DNA: TGTGCCAGCAGCCAAAATAGGGGTACTTCGGTTGTGAACTATGGCTACACCTTC.

The rearrangement uses TRBV9 and TRBJ1-2; D is unresolved. This CDR3 region has 15 residues. Germline V gene data show CDR1 as SGDLS and CDR2 as YYNGEE. Trimming cost V 5 bases and J 4 bases, with 18 bases left between them. CDR3 nucleotides: TGTGCCAGCAGTACCTCTGGAGTTGTCCCCTATGGCTACACCTTC. It is translated as CASSTSGVVPYGYTF.